This T cell receptor (beta chain) emerged from a study of T cells after yellow fever vaccination. Looking at the study overall: With SMART-Seq v4 Ultra Low Input, the fractions containing low cell numbers were prepared.

General study results and limits: Most primary-vaccination clones recurred post-booster (roughly 96% CD4, about 87% CD8). A small share of clonotypes appeared in both CD4 and CD8 compartments.

A single record per CDR3 protein comes from TCRdb applying MiXCR to the 5' RACE reads. Of around 530,000 distinct CDR3 sequences listed, about 15% are singletons. Germline values: CDR1 LGHNT, CDR2 FRNRAP. This CDR3 has 12 residues. V was pared by 8 bases and J by 3 bases, with 3 bases of the junction left unmatched. As for this clonotype: Its antigen remains unknown.

The receptor's source is a man between 18 and 35 years old who received the YFV17D yellow fever vaccine. The sequenced sample was PBMCs, obtained less than 6 days after the first yellow fever vaccination. The genes are TRBV12-5 and TRBJ2-5; 7 nucleotides align to TRBD2. The CDR3 coding sequence is TGTGCTAGTTACGGGGGGAAAGAGACCCAGTACTTC. Translation: CASYGGKETQYF.